Below, one TCR beta chain is given with its context. What it binds is not known. The V segment lost 0 bases and the J segment 4 bases; nucleotides outside the gene matches: 9. Germline V CDR1 and CDR2: SGDLS, YYNGEE. The CDR3 contains 17 residues. These data originate in a study of T cell responses to AZD1222 COVID-19 vaccine. General study results and limits: In a largely white British group with more females than males, clonal diversity was possibly underestimated.

The data were produced by immunoSEQ multiplex PCR, yet TCRdb's version contains in-frame clones alone and is incomplete. Here the sample spans around 120,000 clones, 88% being singletons. The TCR originated in an adult in good health. This chain uses TRBV9 with TRBJ1-4; 7 nucleotides match TRBD1. This specimen consisted of peripheral blood, obtained on day 0 of AZD1222 vaccination. The CDR3 region has the DNA TGTGCCAGCAGCGTAGGTGACAGGGATCCCCTTAATGAAAAACTGTTTTTT. It is translated as CASSVGDRDPLNEKLFF. Complete variable domain (other parts from reference TRBV9 and TRBJ1-4): DSGVTQTPKHLITATGQRVTLRCSPRSGDLSVYWYQQSLDQGLQFLIQYYNGEERAKGNILERFSAQQFPDLHSELNLSSLELGDSALYFCASSVGDRDPLNEKLFFGSGTQLSVL.